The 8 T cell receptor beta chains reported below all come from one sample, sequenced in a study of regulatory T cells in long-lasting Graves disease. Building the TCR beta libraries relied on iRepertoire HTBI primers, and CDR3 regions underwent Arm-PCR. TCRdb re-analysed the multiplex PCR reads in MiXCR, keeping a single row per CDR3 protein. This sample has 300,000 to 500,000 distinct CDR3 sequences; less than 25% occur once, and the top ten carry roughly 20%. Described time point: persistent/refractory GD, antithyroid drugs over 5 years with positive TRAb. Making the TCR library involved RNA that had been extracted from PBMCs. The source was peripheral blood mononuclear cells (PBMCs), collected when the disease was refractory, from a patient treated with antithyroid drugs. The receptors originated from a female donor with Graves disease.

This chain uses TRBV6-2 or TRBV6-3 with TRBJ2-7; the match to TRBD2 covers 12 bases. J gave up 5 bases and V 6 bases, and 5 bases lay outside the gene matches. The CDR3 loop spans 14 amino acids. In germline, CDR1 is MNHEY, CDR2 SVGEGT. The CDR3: CASRRTSGRNEQYF. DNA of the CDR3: TGTGCCAGCAGACGAACTAGCGGGAGGAACGAGCAGTACTTC.

Here the CDR3 reads CSARIPRDSPLHF. As DNA, the CDR3 is TGCAGTGCTAGAATCCCCAGGGATTCACCCCTCCACTTT. The rearrangement links TRBV20-1 to TRBJ1-6; the D gene is possibly TRBD1 (5 bases). The V gene lost 2 bases and the J gene lost 8 bases, with 10 bases spanning the gap. The V gene's germline CDR1 is DFQATT and CDR2 SNEGSKA (reference sequence). The CDR3 is 13 residues long.

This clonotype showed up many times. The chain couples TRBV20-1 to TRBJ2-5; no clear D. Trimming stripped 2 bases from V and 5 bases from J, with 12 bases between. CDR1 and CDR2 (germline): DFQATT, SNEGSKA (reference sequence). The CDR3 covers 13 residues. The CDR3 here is CSARRSRVETQYF. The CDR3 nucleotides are TGCAGTGCTAGACGGTCCCGGGTCGAGACCCAGTACTTC.

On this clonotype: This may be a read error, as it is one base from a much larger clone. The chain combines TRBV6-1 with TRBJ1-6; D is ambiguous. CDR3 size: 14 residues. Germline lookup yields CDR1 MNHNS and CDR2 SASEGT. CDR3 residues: CASSDQGYDSPPHF. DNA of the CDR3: TGTGCCAGCAGTGACCAAGGGTATGATTCACCCCCCCACTTT.

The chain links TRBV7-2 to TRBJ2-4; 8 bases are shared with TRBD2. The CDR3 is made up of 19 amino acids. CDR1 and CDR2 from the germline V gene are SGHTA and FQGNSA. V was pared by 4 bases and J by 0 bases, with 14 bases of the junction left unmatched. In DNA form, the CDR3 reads TGTGCCAGCAGCTCCCTGGGGGTCTCTAGCGGGCCAGCCAAAAACATTCAGTACTTC. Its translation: CASSSLGVSSGPAKNIQYF.

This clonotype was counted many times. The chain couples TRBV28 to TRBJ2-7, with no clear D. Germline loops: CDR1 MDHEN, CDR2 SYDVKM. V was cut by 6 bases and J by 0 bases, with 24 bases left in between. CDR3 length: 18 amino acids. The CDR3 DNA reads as TGTGCCAGCAGCCGCCTCCCAGGTGCCTCCTTGAGCTCCTACGAGCAGTACTTC. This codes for CASSRLPGASLSSYEQYF.

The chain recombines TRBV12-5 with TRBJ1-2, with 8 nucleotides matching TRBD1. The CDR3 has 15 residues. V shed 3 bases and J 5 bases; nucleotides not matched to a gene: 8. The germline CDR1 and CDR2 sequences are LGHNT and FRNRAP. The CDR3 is CASGFAPDREYGYTF. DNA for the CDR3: TGTGCTAGTGGTTTCGCCCCGGACAGGGAGTATGGCTACACCTTC. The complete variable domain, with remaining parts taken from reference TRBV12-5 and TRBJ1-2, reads DARVTQTPRHKVTEMGQEVTMRCQPILGHNTVFWYRQTMMQGLELLAYFRNRAPLDDSGMPKDRFSAEMPDATLATLKIQPSEPRDSAVYFCASGFAPDREYGYTFGSGTRLTVV.

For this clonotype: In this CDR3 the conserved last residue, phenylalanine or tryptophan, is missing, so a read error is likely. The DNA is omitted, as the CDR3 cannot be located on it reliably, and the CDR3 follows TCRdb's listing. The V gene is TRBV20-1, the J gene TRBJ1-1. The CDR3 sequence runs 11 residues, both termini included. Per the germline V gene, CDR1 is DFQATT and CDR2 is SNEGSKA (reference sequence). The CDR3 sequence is CSAQSPIDETL.